The TCR beta chain under discussion was sequenced for a study of blood T cell repertoires in COVID-19 (dated by TCRdb to the early 2020s). Background on the whole study: Samples from collaborators originated in the United States, Italy and Spain and spanned both the acute and convalescent phases of COVID-19. Nearly every sample came with metadata listing a de-identified subject ID, COVID-19 status, age in years and sex. Samples came from the ongoing ImmuneRACE study (first 160 participants) plus 1,254 subjects from 6 global collaborators. The material from the prospective study consisted of cDNA or gDNA derived from T cells, B-cell-depleted T cells, or PBMCs. Where HLA class I and class II types were available, the types were taken from metadata supplied by the sample provider, not from assay-based typing. The repertoires were released in a freely available public database meant as a resource for research on the immune response to SARS-CoV-2. Subjects who had been exposed to COVID-19, were actively infected with it, or had recovered from it provided the deeply sampled blood TCRbeta repertoires that made up the dataset.

The study at large found these results: The quantity of clinical and demographic metadata differed by source and by participant and was supplied without curation.

A second Seattle source provided samples from volunteer blood donors who had recovered from COVID-19. Collaborating institutions collected whole blood in K2EDTA tubes following their own protocols. For TCRbeta analysis, collaborators shipped samples as frozen whole blood, isolated PBMCs, or DNA extracted from either of those sample types. The immunoSEQ Assay, a bias-controlled multiplex PCR, was used to amplify TCRbeta CDR3 regions from genomic DNA. The authors' pipeline ran thus. The number of nucleated cells in each sample was estimated by amplification of reference gene primers within the assay. To quantify the absolute abundance of each unique TCRbeta CDR3 rearrangement, sequence reads were collapsed and filtered. For each sample, productive Simpson clonality was calculated as the square root of Simpson's diversity index over productive rearrangements. Not all clones reach the TCRdb copy of this immuneACCESS table, which keeps in-frame sequences only. Checked studies attribute under half of the gap to unresolved V genes and leave the rest unexplained. The DNA was the basis for D and trimming; V, J and clone size are from that table. The sample table contains 200,000 or so clones; only one count was recorded for around 80% of them. Clones ranked in the top ten supply roughly 5% of the sample.

A few counts support this clone. Which antigen it targets is not known. Base quality data are lacking; no much larger clone is found one base away. Sequences SGHTA (CDR1) and FQGTGA (CDR2) are obtained from the germline V gene. The junction carries 17 bases between V and J, which are trimmed by 6 bases and 9 bases respectively. Including the terminal cysteine and phenylalanine, the CDR3 comprises 13 residues. The sequence is cut down to CDR3 DNA, 39 bases in frame from base 1. Specimen: peripheral blood. The receptor was derived from a woman aged 55 to 70 who had recovered from COVID-19. The chain joins TRBV7-3 to TRBJ1-1, with TRBD1 tentatively as D gene (5 bases match). The DNA sequence is as follows: TGTGCCAGCAGTACAGGCGCCCCAACCCAAGCTTTCTTT. Translated, it reads CASSTGAPTQAFF. Outside the CDR3, residues come from the reference TRBV7-3 and TRBJ1-1 proteins, so the full variable domain is: GAGVSQTPSNKVTEKGKYVELRCDPISGHTALYWYRQSLGQGPEFLIYFQGTGAADDSGLPNDRFFAVRPEGSVSTLKIQRTERGDSAVYLCASSTGAPTQAFFGQGTRLTVV.